The clone carrying this TCR beta chain turned up a few times. What it binds is unknown. Looked up from germline, CDR1 is MNHEY and CDR2 is SMNVEV (reference sequence). V shed 4 bases and J shed 2 bases, with 8 bases lying between them. The CDR3 extends over 14 amino acids. This sample was taken from a study of identical twins. Findings and caveats of the study: Cross-sectional statistical analysis, not tracking of the same donors, underpinned the conclusions.

TCRdb re-called the 5' RACE reads with MiXCR, one entry per CDR3 protein. The sample has 690,000 or so distinct CDR3 sequences, over 8.5% seen once. This sample was also put to use in a study of yellow fever vaccine responses in identical twins.

This sequence originates from a woman under 30 in good health. The J gene is TRBJ2-2, the V gene TRBV27; D uncertain. The sequenced material came from PBMCs. The CDR3 DNA is TGTGCCAGCAGTTCCTGGACCAACACCGGGGAGCTGTTTTTT. This sequence encodes CASSSWTNTGELFF.